The entry that follows covers one T cell receptor beta chain sequence. The record originates from a study of T cells expressing NK-cell markers. TCRdb re-called the 5' RACE reads and shows each CDR3 protein once, DNA omitted. The sample yields roughly 280,000 distinct CDR3 sequences, of which the top ten take up 0.3% to 0.45%. The CDR3 extends over 15 amino acids. Germline CDR1 reads DFQATT; CDR2 reads SNEGSKA (reference sequence). The origin of this receptor is a man between 18 and 35 years old in good health. The sequenced sample consisted of blood T cells: a sorted CD56 or NKG2C T cell subset, CD4+ or CD8+ T cells, or bulk PBMC T cells (not recorded which). The rearrangement joins TRBV20-1 to TRBJ2-2; TCRdb reports TRBD2, a call that lacks DNA to check it against. The chain's CDR3 is CSARERTVALGELFF.